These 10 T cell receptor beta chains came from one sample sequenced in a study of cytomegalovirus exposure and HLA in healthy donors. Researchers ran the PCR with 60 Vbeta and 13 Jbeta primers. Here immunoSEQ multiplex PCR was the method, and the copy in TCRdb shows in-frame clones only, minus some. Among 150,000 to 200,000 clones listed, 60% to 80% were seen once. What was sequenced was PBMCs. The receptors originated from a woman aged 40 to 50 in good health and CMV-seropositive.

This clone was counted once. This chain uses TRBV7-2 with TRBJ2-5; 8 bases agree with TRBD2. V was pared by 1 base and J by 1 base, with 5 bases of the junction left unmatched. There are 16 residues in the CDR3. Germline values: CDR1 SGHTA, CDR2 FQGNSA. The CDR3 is CASSLGAGGGQETQYF. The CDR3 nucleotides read TGTGCCAGCAGCTTAGGGGCCGGGGGGGGCCAAGAGACCCAGTACTTC.

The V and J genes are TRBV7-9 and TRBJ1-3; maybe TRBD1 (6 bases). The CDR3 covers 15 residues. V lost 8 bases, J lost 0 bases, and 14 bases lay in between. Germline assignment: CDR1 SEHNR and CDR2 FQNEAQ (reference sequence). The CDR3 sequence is CASGDTQNSGNTIYF. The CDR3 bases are TGTGCCAGCGGGGACACGCAAAACTCTGGAAACACCATATATTTT. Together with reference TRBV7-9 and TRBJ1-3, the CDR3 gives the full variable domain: DTGVSQNPRHKITKRGQNVTFRCDPISEHNRLYWYRQTLGQGPEFLTYFQNEAQLEKSRLLSDRFSAERPKGSFSTLEIQRTEQGDSAMYLCASGDTQNSGNTIYFGEGSWLTVV.

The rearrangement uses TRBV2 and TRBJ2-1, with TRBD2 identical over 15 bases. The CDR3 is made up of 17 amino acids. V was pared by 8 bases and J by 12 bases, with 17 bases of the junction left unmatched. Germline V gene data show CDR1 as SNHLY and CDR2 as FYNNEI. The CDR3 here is CASGTSGGPYLLQGQFF. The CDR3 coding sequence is TGTGCCAGCGGGACTAGCGGGGGGCCATACCTACTACAGGGGCAGTTCTTC.

CDR3 amino acids: CASRSLGNTIYF. DNA of the CDR3: TGTGCCAGCAGGTCCCTAGGAAACACCATATATTTT. The genes are TRBV6-5 and TRBJ1-3; D is unresolved. Germline loops: CDR1 MNHEY, CDR2 SVGAGI. V was pared by 6 bases and J by 4 bases, with 7 bases between. CDR3 length: 12 residues.

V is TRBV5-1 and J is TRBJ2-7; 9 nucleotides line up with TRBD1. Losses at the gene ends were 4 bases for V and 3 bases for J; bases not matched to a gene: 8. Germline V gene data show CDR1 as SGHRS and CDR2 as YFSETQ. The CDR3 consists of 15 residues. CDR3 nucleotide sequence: TGCGCCAGCAGCGAGGGACAGGGTGGCCTCTACGAGCAGTACTTC. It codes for CASSEGQGGLYEQYF.

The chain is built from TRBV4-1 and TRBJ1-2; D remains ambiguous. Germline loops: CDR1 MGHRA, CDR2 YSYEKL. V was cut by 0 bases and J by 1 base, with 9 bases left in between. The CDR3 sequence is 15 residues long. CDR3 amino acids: CASSQDFRNNYGYTF. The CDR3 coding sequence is TGCGCCAGCAGCCAAGACTTCAGGAATAACTATGGCTACACCTTC.

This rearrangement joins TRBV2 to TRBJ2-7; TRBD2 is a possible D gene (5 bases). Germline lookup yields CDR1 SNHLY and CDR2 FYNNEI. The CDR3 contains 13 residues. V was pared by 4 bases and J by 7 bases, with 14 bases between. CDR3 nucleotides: TGTGCCAGCAGTGCCGGGCTCACGGGGGAGCAGTACTTC. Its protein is CASSAGLTGEQYF. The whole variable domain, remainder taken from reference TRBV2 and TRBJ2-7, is EPEVTQTPSHQVTQMGQEVILRCVPISNHLYFYWYRQILGQKVEFLVSFYNNEISEKSEIFDDQFSVERPDGSNFTLKIRSTKLEDSAMYFCASSAGLTGEQYFGPGTRLTVT.

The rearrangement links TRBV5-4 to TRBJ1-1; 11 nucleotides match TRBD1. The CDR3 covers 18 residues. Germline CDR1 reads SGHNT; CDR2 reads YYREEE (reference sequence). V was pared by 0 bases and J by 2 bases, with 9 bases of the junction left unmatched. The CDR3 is CASSLAGGQGGSNTEAFF. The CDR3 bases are TGTGCCAGCAGCTTGGCCGGGGGACAGGGGGGTTCTAACACTGAAGCTTTCTTT.

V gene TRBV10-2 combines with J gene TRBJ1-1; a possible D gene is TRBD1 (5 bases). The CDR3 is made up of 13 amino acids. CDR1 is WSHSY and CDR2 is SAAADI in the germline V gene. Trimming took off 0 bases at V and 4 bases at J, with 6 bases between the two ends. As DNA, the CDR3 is TGCGCCAGCAGTGAGTCGGGGGGCACTGAAGCTTTCTTT. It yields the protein CASSESGGTEAFF.

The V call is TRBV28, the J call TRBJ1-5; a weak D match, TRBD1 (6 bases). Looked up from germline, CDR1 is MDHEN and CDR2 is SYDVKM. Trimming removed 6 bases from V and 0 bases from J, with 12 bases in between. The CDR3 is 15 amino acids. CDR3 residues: CASSTRGDSNQPQHF. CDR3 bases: TGTGCCAGCAGCACCAGGGGAGATAGCAATCAGCCCCAGCATTTT.